This is a list of T cell receptor beta chains from one sample in a study of cytomegalovirus exposure and HLA in healthy donors. Assay: immunoSEQ multiplex PCR; the TCRdb copy retains only in-frame clones and omits some. The sample has fewer than 350,000 clones, roughly 90% seen once; the top ten hold approximately 0.95%. Sequencing input: PBMCs. These receptors were taken from a woman aged 18-30 years in good health and CMV-seronegative. The CDR3 runs from the conserved cysteine through the conserved F or W. D genes are given only for firm matches. Size values are once, few and many counts, or a class for expanded clones, and some rows have none.

DNA	CDR3	V	size	J	D
TGTGCCAGCAGTTCGGGACTAGCGGGACCTCAGCAGTACTTC	CASSSGLAGPQQYF	TRBV28	few	TRBJ2-7	TRBD2
TGTGCCAGTAGTCCGGTTTCAAACACCGGGGAGCTGTTTTTT	CASSPVSNTGELFF	TRBV19	once	TRBJ2-2	.
TGCGCCAGCAGCTTGAGACCGGCTACCGGGACAGTCCCGTCAGGCACTGAAGCTTTCTTT	CASSLRPATGTVPSGTEAFF	TRBV5-1	.	TRBJ1-1	TRBD1
TGTGCCAGCAGTTTGGGTATACAGCGGGAGTACCAAGAGACCCAGTACTTC	CASSLGIQREYQETQYF	TRBV28	.	TRBJ2-5	TRBD2
TGCAGCGTGGGCACGACGATGAACACTGAAGCTTTCTTT	CSVGTTMNTEAFF	TRBV29-1	.	TRBJ1-1	.
TGTGCCAGCAGCCACCAAGGGGGACTAGTATACGAGCAGTACTTC	CASSHQGGLVYEQYF	TRBV13	.	TRBJ2-7	TRBD2
TGTGCCAGCAGCTCATCGAAGGGACAGGGGGTTGGGTACGAGCAGTACTTC	CASSSSKGQGVGYEQYF	TRBV7-9	.	TRBJ2-7	TRBD1
TGTGCCAGCAGTCCTATAGCTAACTATGGCTACACCTTC	CASSPIANYGYTF	TRBV28	.	TRBJ1-2	.
TGTGCCAGCAGCATCCAACAGGGGTTAGGTTTCACAGATACGCAGTATTTT	CASSIQQGLGFTDTQYF	TRBV7-2	once	TRBJ2-3	TRBD1
TGTGCCAGCTCGGGACTAGCGGGAGATGAGCAGTTCTTC	CASSGLAGDEQFF	TRBV18	.	TRBJ2-1	TRBD2
TGTGCCAGCAGCTCCCAGGGGGGCAATGAGCAGTTCTTC	CASSSQGGNEQFF	TRBV5-4	.	TRBJ2-1	.
TGCGCCAGCAGCTTGGGGGCTGGGTTACTAGCCAAAAACATTCAGTACTTC	CASSLGAGLLAKNIQYF	TRBV5-1	.	TRBJ2-4	.
TGTGCCAGCAGCCCCCCCCTGGGCAGAAACCAAGAGACCCAGTACTTC	CASSPPLGRNQETQYF	TRBV7-6	.	TRBJ2-5	.
TGTGCCAGCAGCCCCAAAACAGGGGGCTTCTCCTACGAGCAGTACTTC	CASSPKTGGFSYEQYF	TRBV11-2	.	TRBJ2-7	TRBD1
TGTGCCAGCAGCCAGTGGACAGGGGGCAGGGACGAGCAGTACTTC	CASSQWTGGRDEQYF	TRBV28	.	TRBJ2-7	TRBD1
TGTGCCAGCAATGAGGCGGCAGGGCGGCTTAATGAGCAGTTCTTC	CASNEAAGRLNEQFF	TRBV2	.	TRBJ2-1	.
TGTGCCAGCGGATCTTCCGGGACTAGCGGGAGGGCGTCCTACGAGCAGTACTTC	CASGSSGTSGRASYEQYF	TRBV7-9	.	TRBJ2-7	TRBD2
TGTGCCAGCAGTTACTCCGGGACAGAAGAGACCCAGTACTTC	CASSYSGTEETQYF	TRBV6-5	.	TRBJ2-5	TRBD1
TGTGCCAGCAGTTGGCTAGCGGGAGGGAGGTACAATGAGCAGTTCTTC	CASSWLAGGRYNEQFF	TRBV6-5	.	TRBJ2-1	TRBD2
TGTGCCAGCAGCTTAGCTGGAGGGGGGGGCTTCCAGCAGTACTTC	CASSLAGGGGFQQYF	TRBV7-9	.	TRBJ2-7	.
TGTGCCAGCAGCGTAGGGACAGGGGTCTATGGCTACACCTTC	CASSVGTGVYGYTF	TRBV9	.	TRBJ1-2	TRBD1
TGTGCCACCAGCAGAGGACTAGCGGGAGACACCGGGGAGCTGTTTTTT	CATSRGLAGDTGELFF	TRBV15	.	TRBJ2-2	TRBD2
TGTGCCAGCAGTTACGCCAGGGGAGGCAATCAGCCCCAGCATTTT	CASSYARGGNQPQHF	TRBV6-5	once	TRBJ1-5	.
TGTGCCAGCAGCCAGGGACTAGCTGATACGCAGTATTTT	CASSQGLADTQYF	TRBV14	.	TRBJ2-3	TRBD2
TGTGCCAGCAGCGTAAATCCAGGGTCAGGCACAGATACGCAGTATTTT	CASSVNPGSGTDTQYF	TRBV9	.	TRBJ2-3	.
TGCGCCAGCAGCTTGTGGCGGGACTCGAACACTGAAGCTTTCTTT	CASSLWRDSNTEAFF	TRBV5-1	.	TRBJ1-1	.
TGTGCCAGCAGCTTCGGTAGCTCCTACGAGCAGTACTTC	CASSFGSSYEQYF	TRBV7-3	.	TRBJ2-7	.
TGTGCCAGCAGTTTAAGGGGCTTGGGGACAGGGTCCTACGAGCAGTACTTC	CASSLRGLGTGSYEQYF	TRBV28	.	TRBJ2-7	TRBD1
TGTGCCAGCAGCCAAGTAGCGGGGATGATTTACGAGCAGTACTTC	CASSQVAGMIYEQYF	TRBV14	.	TRBJ2-7	TRBD2
TGTGCCTGGAGCCCTGGACAGGGGATTATCTACGAGCAGTACTTC	CAWSPGQGIIYEQYF	TRBV30	.	TRBJ2-7	TRBD1
TGTGCCAGCAGTTCAGACCTTGGGGGGGATACGCAGTATTTT	CASSSDLGGDTQYF	TRBV6-5	once	TRBJ2-3	.
TGCGCCAGCAGCCAGAGTGCGGGACTCCAGGTCTACGAGCAGTACTTC	CASSQSAGLQVYEQYF	TRBV4-3	.	TRBJ2-7	.
TGTGCCATCACAAGTACTAGCAACCATGAGCAGTTCTTC	CAITSTSNHEQFF	TRBV10-3	.	TRBJ2-1	.
TGTGCCAGCAGTTTACGACAGGGGACCACCGGGGAGCTGTTTTTT	CASSLRQGTTGELFF	TRBV28	.	TRBJ2-2	TRBD1
TGTGCCAGCAGCTTCTCCGGGACTAGCGACTACGAGCAGTACTTC	CASSFSGTSDYEQYF	TRBV5-6	.	TRBJ2-7	TRBD2
TGCGCCAGCAGCACCAGCTACGAGCAGTACTTC	CASSTSYEQYF	TRBV5-1	few	TRBJ2-7	.
TGCAGTGTTGGACAGTACTACGAGCAGTACTTC	CSVGQYYEQYF	TRBV20-1	.	TRBJ2-7	.
TGTGCCACCGCCACTTCAGGGGGCGAGGGAAACACCATATATTTT	CATATSGGEGNTIYF	TRBV25-1	.	TRBJ1-3	TRBD1
TGTGCCACCAGCAGTAAGGGGGTACCCTCCCGAACACCCCTCCACTTT	CATSSKGVPSRTPLHF	TRBV15	.	TRBJ1-6	.
TGTGCCAGCAGCAGTGGACAGGGTAACAATCAGCCCCAGCATTTT	CASSSGQGNNQPQHF	TRBV28	once	TRBJ1-5	TRBD1
TGTGCCAGCAGTGAAAGGCAGGGACTGTGGGGCTACACCTTC	CASSERQGLWGYTF	TRBV2	.	TRBJ1-2	.
TGCAGCGTTGAATCATTGTTCGACGCGGGAGTCGCCTACGAGCAGTACTTC	CSVESLFDAGVAYEQYF	TRBV29-1	.	TRBJ2-7	TRBD2
TGCGCCAGCAGCTTGGGGGGGACTAGCGGTAGCTCCTACGAGCAGTACTTC	CASSLGGTSGSSYEQYF	TRBV5-1	.	TRBJ2-7	TRBD2
TGCACCAGCAGCCCGTCGCCAGGGGACCCAACTAATGAAAAACTGTTTTTT	CTSSPSPGDPTNEKLFF	TRBV1	.	TRBJ1-4	.
TGTGCCAGCAGCCCCCAGGGGCGCCCTAATGAAAAACTGTTTTTT	CASSPQGRPNEKLFF	TRBV28	.	TRBJ1-4	.
TGTGCCATCAGTGATGGCGGGCTAGCCGCCTACAATGAGCAGTTCTTC	CAISDGGLAAYNEQFF	TRBV10-3	.	TRBJ2-1	.
TGTGCCAGCAGCGTAGAGGTGAGACACACAGATACGCAGTATTTT	CASSVEVRHTDTQYF	TRBV9	.	TRBJ2-3	.
TGTGCCAGCAGTGGGACAGGGGATGGCTACACCTTC	CASSGTGDGYTF	TRBV28	few	TRBJ1-2	TRBD1
TGTGCCAGCAGCGTAGTCGGGAGAGACTCCTACAATGAGCAGTTCTTC	CASSVVGRDSYNEQFF	TRBV9	.	TRBJ2-1	.